This TCR beta chain came from a study of siplizumab effects on memory and regulatory T cells. Study findings and constraints: Proliferating Tregs in siplizumab cultures were never verified as suppressive. Roughly 80-96% of proliferating CD4+ or CD8+ clones lacked a naive or memory phenotype that could be assigned. In unstimulated cells, naive T cells appeared more diverse than memory T cells and seemed major alloresponse contributors. Siplizumab conditions gave an average of almost 70% Treg-derived mappable alloreactive CD4+ clones, versus around 26% for controls.

This CDR3 comprises 13 residues. Germline-derived CDR1 and CDR2 are SEHNR and FQNEAQ (reference sequence). V lost 6 bases, J lost 7 bases, and 13 bases lay in between. Produced via immunoSEQ multiplex PCR; TCRdb's table is partial and in-frame only. The table lists roughly 100,000 clones, about 93% of them singletons, with approximately 0.62% in the top ten. For this clone: Its specificity is unknown.

Sequencing was done on a sample of Tregs sorted from blood. The chain employs TRBV7-9 and TRBJ2-1; the D is unclear. This receptor was obtained from a human donor in good health. The CDR3 coding sequence is TGTGCCAGCAGTAATGGGCCAAGGAATGAGCAGTTCTTC. It yields the protein CASSNGPRNEQFF.